This TCR beta chain was recovered during a study of OX40 agonist ivuxolimab in advanced cancers. Across the whole study: Cohort: approximately 83% men, mean age 60, aged roughly 20 to 79.

Study-wide results and limits: The study observed clonal expansion of CD4+ and CD8+ blood T cells by week 6 at 0.1 to 3.0 mg/kg. Patients with a partial response at 0.1-3.0 mg/kg had among the lowest clonal expansion.

About this clone itself: Antigen unknown.

The germline V gene encodes CDR1 SGHTA and CDR2 FQGNSA. The CDR3 contains 15 residues. The V gene lost 3 bases and the J gene lost 3 bases, with 11 bases spanning the gap. Here immunoSEQ multiplex PCR was the method, and the copy in TCRdb shows in-frame clones only, minus some. Here the sample spans about 99,000 clones, around nine tenths being singletons. The sequencing used CD4+ or CD8+ T cells sorted from blood, collected in a trial of the OX40 agonist ivuxolimab. This TCR came from an adult with an advanced solid tumor such as melanoma, head and neck, liver or kidney cancer. The chain joins TRBV7-2 to TRBJ2-2; D may be TRBD2 (6 bases). The CDR3 spells CASSLGGVDTGELFF. DNA for the CDR3: TGTGCCAGCAGCTTGGGGGGAGTCGACACCGGGGAGCTGTTTTTT. Variable domain in full (rest from reference TRBV7-2 and TRBJ2-2): GAGVSQSPSNKVTEKGKDVELRCDPISGHTALYWYRQSLGQGLEFLIYFQGNSAPDKSGLPSDRFSAERTGGSVSTLTIQRTQQEDSAVYLCASSLGGVDTGELFFGEGSRLTVL.